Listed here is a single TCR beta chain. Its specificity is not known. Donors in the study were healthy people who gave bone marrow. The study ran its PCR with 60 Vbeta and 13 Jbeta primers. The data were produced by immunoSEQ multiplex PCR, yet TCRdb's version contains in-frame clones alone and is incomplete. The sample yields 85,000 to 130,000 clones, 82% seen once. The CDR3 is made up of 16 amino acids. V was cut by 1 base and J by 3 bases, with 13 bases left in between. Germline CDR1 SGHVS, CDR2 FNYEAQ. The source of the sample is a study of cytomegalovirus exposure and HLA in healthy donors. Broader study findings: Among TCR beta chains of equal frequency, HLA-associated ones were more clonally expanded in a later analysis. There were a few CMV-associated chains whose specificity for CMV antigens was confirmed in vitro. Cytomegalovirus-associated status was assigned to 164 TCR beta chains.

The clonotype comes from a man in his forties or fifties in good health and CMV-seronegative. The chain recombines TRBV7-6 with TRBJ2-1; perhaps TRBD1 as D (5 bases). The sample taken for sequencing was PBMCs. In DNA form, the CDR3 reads TGTGCCAGCAGCTTAGGGAGACAGATCCACTACAATGAGCAGTTCTTC. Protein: CASSLGRQIHYNEQFF.